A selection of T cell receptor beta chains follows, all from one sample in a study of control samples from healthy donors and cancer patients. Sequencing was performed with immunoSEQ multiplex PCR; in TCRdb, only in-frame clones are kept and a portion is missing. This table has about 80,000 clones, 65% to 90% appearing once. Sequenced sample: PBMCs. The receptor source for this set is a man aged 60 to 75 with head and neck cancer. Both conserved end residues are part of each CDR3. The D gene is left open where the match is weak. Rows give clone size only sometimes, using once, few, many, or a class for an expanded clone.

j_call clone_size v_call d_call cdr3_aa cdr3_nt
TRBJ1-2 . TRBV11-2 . CASNPAQLPRGYTF TGTGCCAGCAACCCGGCTCAGCTCCCTAGGGGCTACACCTTC
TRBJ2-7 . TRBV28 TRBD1 CASSTQTGGMREQYF TGTGCCAGCAGTACACAGACAGGGGGGATGAGGGAGCAGTACTTC
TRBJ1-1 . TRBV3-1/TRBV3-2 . CASSPGGSRRAFF TGTGCCAGCAGCCCCGGCGGCAGTCGGAGAGCTTTCTTT
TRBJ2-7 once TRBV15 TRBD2 CATRAGRARGEQYF TGTGCCACCAGGGCCGGGAGGGCCCGGGGCGAGCAGTACTTC
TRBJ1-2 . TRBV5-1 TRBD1 CASSTGQGLDHYGYTF TGCGCCAGCAGCACGGGACAGGGATTAGATCACTATGGCTACACCTTC
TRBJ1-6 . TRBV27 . CASSFTYNSPLHF TGTGCCAGCAGTTTTACATATAATTCACCCCTCCACTTT
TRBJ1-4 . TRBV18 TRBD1 CASSLQQGAEKLFF TGTGCCAGCTCACTCCAACAGGGGGCTGAGAAACTGTTTTTT
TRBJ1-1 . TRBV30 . CAWSMMGSRAFF TGTGCCTGGAGTATGATGGGGAGCCGAGCTTTCTTT
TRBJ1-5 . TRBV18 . CASSPLMTANQPQHF TGTGCCAGCTCACCACTTATGACAGCCAATCAGCCCCAGCATTTT
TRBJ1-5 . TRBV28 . CASIPQGNQPQHF TGTGCCAGCATCCCCCAGGGAAATCAGCCCCAGCATTTT
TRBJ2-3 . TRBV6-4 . CASSDVGGADTQYF TGTGCCAGCAGTGACGTTGGGGGAGCAGATACGCAGTATTTT